These 22 T cell receptor beta chains were all obtained from the same sample, sequenced in a study of cytomegalovirus exposure and HLA in healthy donors. The PCR used 60 Vbeta and 13 Jbeta primers. Sequenced by immunoSEQ multiplex PCR; TCRdb stores in-frame clones only, minus some. There are around 250,000 clones in the sample; over 70% occur only once, and under 8% lies in the top ten. Sequencing was carried out using PBMCs. The receptors were gathered from a woman aged 55-69 years in good health and CMV-seropositive.

J is TRBJ2-3 and V is TRBV29-1, with TRBD1 matching over 11 bases. The V gene end was trimmed by 7 bases and the J gene end by 4 bases; junction bases not matched to a gene: 16. CDR3 length: 17 residues. Germline V lookup: CDR1 SQVTM, CDR2 ANQGSEA. For the CDR3, the DNA is TGCAGCGCTGCCGGGGTTCCGGGACAGGGGGTCGCAGATACGCAGTATTTT. Its protein product is CSAAGVPGQGVADTQYF.

This sequence joins TRBV7-9 and TRBJ2-7; D is unresolved. There are 16 residues in the CDR3. The V and J ends lost 1 base and 2 bases respectively, with 15 bases between them. Germline CDR1 and CDR2: SEHNR and FQNEAQ (reference sequence). CDR3 sequence: CASSLVVEALAYEQYF. CDR3 in DNA: TGTGCCAGCAGCTTAGTGGTTGAGGCGTTAGCCTACGAGCAGTACTTC.

The chain combines TRBV5-1 with TRBJ2-7, with 9 bases lining up with TRBD1. Trimming took 3 bases from V and 6 from J; bases not matched to a gene: 1. CDR3 length: 12 residues. From germline, CDR1 is SGHRS and CDR2 YFSETQ. DNA of the CDR3: TGCGCCAGCAGCTGGACAGGGGCCGAGCAGTACTTC. It translates to CASSWTGAEQYF.

The chain has TRBV6-5 and TRBJ2-7, with TRBD1 identical over 7 bases. Germline V CDR1 and CDR2: MNHEY, SVGAGI. V lost 9 bases to trimming and J lost 3 bases; unmatched junction nucleotides: 11. The CDR3 is 14 residues long. The CDR3 bases are TGTGCCAGATCGAACCTACAGGGGAACTACGAGCAGTACTTC. Translating it yields CARSNLQGNYEQYF.

This clone was seen a handful of times. The rearrangement joins TRBV14 to TRBJ1-6, with D perhaps matching TRBD1 (5 bases). The V end lost 4 bases, the J end lost 7 bases, and 14 bases lay between the germline ends. Germline V gives CDR1 SGHDN, CDR2 FVKESK. The CDR3 length is 15 residues. The CDR3 nucleotides are TGTGCCAGCAGCCTCGATTGGACACTGAATTCACCCCTCCACTTT. It translates to CASSLDWTLNSPLHF.

V is TRBV28 and J is TRBJ1-3; D is perhaps TRBD1 (5 bases). V was shortened by 5 bases and J by 0 bases, with 14 bases between the two germline ends. The CDR3 extends over 16 amino acids. In germline, CDR1 is MDHEN, CDR2 SYDVKM. CDR3 bases: TGTGCCAGCAGTGAACAGGTCTTGAACTCTGGAAACACCATATATTTT. Translated: CASSEQVLNSGNTIYF.

The chain combines TRBV29-1 with TRBJ2-7; D may be TRBD2 (5 bases). The CDR3 extends over 12 amino acids. V was shortened by 0 bases and J by 6 bases, with 9 bases between the two germline ends. In germline, CDR1 is SQVTM, CDR2 ANQGSEA. CDR3 in amino acids: CSVEDGSCEQYF. The CDR3, as DNA: TGCAGCGTTGAAGATGGGAGCTGCGAGCAGTACTTC.

The genes are TRBV6-1 and TRBJ2-7; 9 bases align to TRBD1. Germline assignment: CDR1 MNHNS and CDR2 SASEGT. Germline trimming cut 7 bases from V and 3 bases from J; bases unmatched to any gene: 7. The CDR3 is made up of 14 amino acids. This chain's CDR3 is CASTPDRGFYEQYF. CDR3 in DNA: TGTGCCAGCACTCCGGACAGGGGCTTCTACGAGCAGTACTTC.

The V and J genes are TRBV4-1 and TRBJ1-1, with D possibly matching TRBD1 (6 bases). CDR1 and CDR2 from the germline V gene are MGHRA and YSYEKL. V gave up 1 base and J gave up 2 bases, with 17 bases separating them. CDR3 size: 17 residues. CDR3 region: CASSQGLGQGRNTEAFF. The DNA of the CDR3 is TGCGCCAGCAGCCAAGGATTGGGGCAGGGGCGAAACACTGAAGCTTTCTTT.

This clone was found once. This chain links TRBV28 with TRBJ2-7; D unclear. Per the germline V gene, CDR1 is MDHEN and CDR2 is SYDVKM. This CDR3 is built from 14 residues. Trimming took 5 bases from V and 0 from J, leaving 11 bases between them. The DNA of the CDR3 is TGTGCCAGCAGTACTGGCGGAAGCTCCTACGAGCAGTACTTC. Translation gives CASSTGGSSYEQYF. Based on the CDR3 plus reference TRBV28 and TRBJ2-7, the full variable domain is DVKVTQSSRYLVKRTGEKVFLECVQDMDHENMFWYRQDPGLGLRLIYFSYDVKMKEKGDIPEGYSVSREKKERFSLILESASTNQTSMYLCASSTGGSSYEQYFGPGTRLTVT.

The V and J genes are TRBV12-5 and TRBJ2-1; D call uncertain. Trimming took 5 bases from V and 9 from J, leaving 11 bases between them. From germline, CDR1 is LGHNT and CDR2 FRNRAP. The CDR3 length is 12 residues. CDR3 nucleotide sequence: TGTGCTAGTGGTGCACCCCCGGGTGAGCAGTTCTTC. Translated: CASGAPPGEQFF. Full variable domain (rest looked up from reference TRBV12-5 and TRBJ2-1): DARVTQTPRHKVTEMGQEVTMRCQPILGHNTVFWYRQTMMQGLELLAYFRNRAPLDDSGMPKDRFSAEMPDATLATLKIQPSEPRDSAVYFCASGAPPGEQFFGPGTRLTVL.

This chain joins TRBV7-9 and TRBJ1-5; D is unresolved. Germline V gene sequence: CDR1 SEHNR, CDR2 FQNEAQ (reference sequence). The V gene lost 4 bases and the J gene lost 0 bases, with 13 bases spanning the gap. The CDR3 is 16 residues long. This CDR3 reads CASSSGGPHSNQPQHF. The CDR3 DNA sequence: TGTGCCAGCAGCTCAGGAGGGCCACATAGCAATCAGCCCCAGCATTTT.

The V and J genes are TRBV5-4 and TRBJ2-2; 8 nucleotides agree with TRBD1. The germline gives CDR1 SGHNT, CDR2 YYREEE (reference sequence). With 5 bases clipped from V and 1 base from J, the junction kept 7 bases outside the gene matches. The CDR3 has 16 residues. CDR3 in amino acids: CASSPEGTGNTGELFF. As DNA, the CDR3 is TGTGCCAGCAGTCCTGAGGGGACAGGGAACACCGGGGAGCTGTTTTTT.

The rearrangement links TRBV4-1 to TRBJ1-2; 9 bases align to TRBD1. CDR3 length: 13 amino acids. After removal of 5 bases from V and 8 bases from J, the junction contained 6 bases not matched to a gene. Looked up from germline, CDR1 is MGHRA and CDR2 is YSYEKL. The CDR3 loop is CASSFRTGDGYTF. DNA for the CDR3: TGCGCCAGCAGCTTTCGGACAGGGGACGGCTACACCTTC.

Only one count was recorded for this clone. In DNA, the CDR3 is TGTGCCAGCAGCCCAGACAGGGGGTCGTGGGAGACCCAGTACTTC. The encoded protein is CASSPDRGSWETQYF. The chain is built from TRBV7-9 and TRBJ2-5; 9 bases line up with TRBD1. CDR1 SEHNR and CDR2 FQNEAQ come from the germline V gene (reference sequence). With 5 bases clipped from V and 5 bases from J, the junction kept 9 bases outside the gene matches. The CDR3 is 15 residues long.

The V gene is TRBV18, the J gene TRBJ2-3; 13 bases align to TRBD2. The CDR3 spans 15 residues. The V and J ends lost 4 bases and 5 bases, in that order; junction bases with no gene match: 3. CDR1 is KGHSH, CDR2 LQKENI, per germline. The CDR3 loop is CASSRGLAGVDTQYF. CDR3 sequence (DNA): TGTGCCAGCTCACGCGGACTAGCGGGAGTAGATACGCAGTATTTT. Variable domain in full (rest from reference TRBV18 and TRBJ2-3): NAGVMQNPRHLVRRRGQEARLRCSPMKGHSHVYWYRQLPEEGLKFMVYLQKENIIDESGMPKERFSAEFPKEGPSILRIQQVVRGDSAAYFCASSRGLAGVDTQYFGPGTRLTVL.

The chain links TRBV7-9 to TRBJ2-1; 7 bases line up with TRBD1. The ends lost 5 bases at V and 6 bases at J; junction bases unmatched: 7. The CDR3 is made up of 14 amino acids. CDR1 and CDR2 (germline): SEHNR, FQNEAQ (reference sequence). The CDR3 bases are TGTGCCAGCAGCCGGGACAGCCCTTCCAATGAGCAGTTCTTC. Protein product: CASSRDSPSNEQFF. The full variable domain, rest sourced from reference TRBV7-9 and TRBJ2-1, is DTGVSQNPRHKITKRGQNVTFRCDPISEHNRLYWYRQTLGQGPEFLTYFQNEAQLEKSRLLSDRFSAERPKGSFSTLEIQRTEQGDSAMYLCASSRDSPSNEQFFGPGTRLTVL.

The chain has TRBV2 and TRBJ1-2; the match to TRBD1 covers 11 bases. Losses at the gene ends were 6 bases for V and 5 bases for J; bases not matched to a gene: 5. CDR3 length: 14 amino acids. Germline CDR1 is SNHLY and CDR2 is FYNNEI. CDR3 DNA: TGTGCCAGCAGGGTGGACAGGGGGCCTTATGGCTACACCTTC. Amino acid sequence: CASRVDRGPYGYTF.

This clone was seen just once. The V call is TRBV7-9, the J call TRBJ1-1, with 10 positions matching TRBD1. With 3 bases clipped from V and 6 bases from J, the junction kept 4 bases outside the gene matches. The CDR3 runs to 14 residues. Germline loops: CDR1 SEHNR, CDR2 FQNEAQ (reference sequence). The CDR3 sequence is CASSFRDRGPEAFF. CDR3 sequence (DNA): TGTGCCAGCAGCTTCCGGGACAGGGGTCCTGAAGCTTTCTTT.

The gene calls are TRBV18 and TRBJ2-4; D is possibly TRBD2 (6 bases). Trimming stripped 3 bases from V and 7 bases from J, with 10 bases between. Germline CDR1 and CDR2: KGHSH and LQKENI. This CDR3 region has 13 residues. The CDR3 reads CASSPGLANIQYF. CDR3 nucleotide sequence: TGTGCCAGCTCACCGGGGCTAGCGAACATTCAGTACTTC.

The chain has TRBV19 and TRBJ1-3; no reliable D call. Between the trimmed V and J ends, which lost 1 base and 0 bases, there was a span of 13 bases. Per germline, CDR1 LNHDA and CDR2 SQIVND (reference sequence). CDR3 length: 17 residues. CDR3 sequence: CASSIAQATTSGNTIYF. The CDR3 coding sequence is TGTGCCAGTAGTATAGCTCAGGCCACCACCTCTGGAAACACCATATATTTT.

The genes are TRBV6-5 and TRBJ2-7, with 9 nucleotides matching TRBD1. This CDR3 contains 15 residues. The V and J ends lost 5 bases and 6 bases, in that order; junction bases with no gene match: 11. The V gene's germline CDR1 is MNHEY and CDR2 SVGAGI. CDR3: CASSAGTGLWGEQYF. The CDR3 bases are TGTGCCAGCAGTGCCGGGACAGGGCTTTGGGGCGAGCAGTACTTC.